The 30 T cell receptor beta chains reported below all come from one sample, sequenced in a study of blood T cell repertoires in COVID-19. This table comes from immunoSEQ multiplex PCR, and its TCRdb copy is limited to in-frame clones, with some not included. Here the sample spans some 320,000 clones, less than 85% being singletons. Source material: PBMCs or T cells enriched from blood (not recorded which). The receptors were sampled from a woman aged 30 to 39 who had been exposed to COVID-19.

This rearrangement joins TRBV30 to TRBJ2-7, with D maybe TRBD2 (5 bases). The V and J ends lost 1 base and 5 bases respectively, with 12 bases between them. The CDR3 consists of 13 residues. Germline V CDR1 and CDR2: GTSNPN, SVGIG (reference sequence). The CDR3: CAWSETSPHEQYF. In nucleotides, the CDR3 is TGTGCCTGGAGTGAAACTAGTCCCCACGAGCAGTACTTC.

J is TRBJ2-2 and V is TRBV6-5, with 9 nucleotides matching TRBD2. The CDR3 is 15 residues long. J lost 7 bases, V lost 7 bases, and 10 bases had no gene match. Germline V gives CDR1 MNHEY, CDR2 SVGAGI. CDR3 region: CASTRGRAISGELFF. In DNA, the CDR3 is TGTGCCAGCACTCGCGGGAGGGCCATTAGCGGGGAGCTGTTTTTT.

The chain employs TRBV2 and TRBJ2-2, with D perhaps matching TRBD1 (6 bases). The CDR3 spans 15 residues. Looked up from germline, CDR1 is SNHLY and CDR2 is FYNNEI. Trimming stripped 1 base from V and 5 bases from J, with 11 bases between. CDR3 loop: CASSEDRRGTGELFF. In nucleotides, the CDR3 is TGTGCCAGCAGTGAAGATCGTAGGGGGACCGGGGAGCTGTTTTTT. The entire variable domain, with the rest obtained from reference TRBV2 and TRBJ2-2, is as follows: EPEVTQTPSHQVTQMGQEVILRCVPISNHLYFYWYRQILGQKVEFLVSFYNNEISEKSEIFDDQFSVERPDGSNFTLKIRSTKLEDSAMYFCASSEDRRGTGELFFGEGSRLTVL.

The rearrangement uses TRBV7-2 and TRBJ2-5; the D is unclear. Germline CDR1 SGHTA, CDR2 FQGNSA. Between the trimmed V and J ends, which lost 5 bases and 1 base, there was a span of 11 bases. The CDR3 runs to 14 residues. The CDR3 loop reads CASSLLRVQETQYF. The CDR3 region has the DNA TGTGCCAGCAGCCTACTTCGGGTCCAAGAGACCCAGTACTTC.

The genes are TRBV3-1 (or the pseudogene TRBV3-2) and TRBJ1-3, with a possible D match to TRBD1 (5 bases). The V gene's germline CDR1 is LGHDT and CDR2 YNNKEL (reference sequence). The CDR3 consists of 14 residues. Trimming cost V 4 bases and J 2 bases, with 9 bases left between them. The CDR3 is CASSPDSPGNTIYF. For the CDR3, the DNA is TGTGCCAGCAGCCCTGACAGTCCTGGAAACACCATATATTTT.

This chain links TRBV5-4 with TRBJ2-7; possibly TRBD2 for D (7 bases). Trimming cost V 4 bases and J 2 bases, with 13 bases left between them. Germline V gives CDR1 SGHNT, CDR2 YYREEE (reference sequence). The CDR3 consists of 14 residues. CDR3 residues: CASSPGGKTYEQYF. CDR3 sequence (DNA): TGTGCCAGCAGCCCGGGGGGCAAAACCTACGAGCAGTACTTC.

This chain connects TRBV3-1 (or the pseudogene TRBV3-2) to TRBJ1-3; D call uncertain. Per the germline V gene, CDR1 is LGHDT and CDR2 is YNNKEL (reference sequence). Trimming removed 3 bases at V and 0 bases at J, with 9 bases between. This CDR3 comprises 15 residues. In DNA, the CDR3 is TGTGCCAGCAGCCACGGGGATTTCTCTGGAAACACCATATATTTT. Protein product: CASSHGDFSGNTIYF.

The gene calls are TRBV10-3 and TRBJ1-2, with a possible D match to TRBD1 (5 bases). CDR1 is ENHRY, CDR2 SYGVKD, per germline. The CDR3 extends over 14 amino acids. Trimming left V 2 bases short and J 3 bases short, with 10 bases between. The CDR3 DNA reads TGTGCCATCAGTGAGGAGAAGGGGTACTATGGCTACACCTTC. Translated: CAISEEKGYYGYTF.

The chain employs TRBV5-1 and TRBJ1-6; D is ambiguous. Germline assignment: CDR1 SGHRS and CDR2 YFSETQ. V was shortened by 6 bases and J by 7 bases, with 14 bases between the two germline ends. This CDR3 is built from 14 residues. The CDR3 DNA reads TGCGCCAGCACCGCTGGGCAAGGAAATTCACCCCTCCACTTT. Amino acids: CASTAGQGNSPLHF.

The V and J genes are TRBV7-2 and TRBJ2-2, with D possibly TRBD2 on 5 matching bases. This CDR3 comprises 15 residues. V lost 3 bases, J lost 1 base, and 9 bases lay in between. CDR1 SGHTA and CDR2 FQGNSA come from the germline V gene. DNA of the CDR3: TGTGCCAGCAGCTTGAACCGGGGGAACACCGGGGAGCTGTTTTTT. This codes for CASSLNRGNTGELFF.

This chain links TRBV7-9 with TRBJ1-2, with D perhaps TRBD1 (6 bases). This CDR3 is 16 amino acids long. V lost 4 bases, J lost 5 bases, and 20 bases lay in between. The germline CDR1 and CDR2 sequences are SEHNR and FQNEAQ (reference sequence). The CDR3 region is CASSSPGGAVGYGYTF. The CDR3 region has the DNA TGTGCCAGCAGCTCACCCGGGGGGGCCGTCGGGTATGGCTACACCTTC.

The V gene is TRBV7-2, the J gene TRBJ2-1, with D uncertain. Germline loops: CDR1 SGHTA, CDR2 FQGNSA. V lost 0 bases, J lost 0 bases, and 6 bases lay in between. The CDR3 runs 15 residues. For the CDR3, the DNA is TGTGCCAGCAGCTTAGCGGGCAGCTCCTACAATGAGCAGTTCTTC. Residues: CASSLAGSSYNEQFF.

This clone was observed a handful of times. V usage is TRBV11-3 and J usage is TRBJ2-1, with unresolved D. This CDR3 has 15 residues. Trimming stripped 5 bases from V and 0 bases from J, with 11 bases between. CDR1 and CDR2 (germline): SGHNT, YENEEA. The CDR3 loop is CASSPSRGSYNEQFF. In DNA form, the CDR3 reads TGTGCCAGCAGCCCCTCGCGAGGCTCCTACAATGAGCAGTTCTTC.

The V call is TRBV5-1, the J call TRBJ2-7; 7 positions match TRBD2. The V and J ends lost 0 bases and 2 bases, in that order; junction bases with no gene match: 5. The length of the CDR3 is 15 residues. CDR1 SGHRS and CDR2 YFSETQ come from the germline V gene. Here the CDR3 DNA reads TGCGCCAGCAGCTTGGGGCGGGAGCGCACCTACGAGCAGTACTTC. Its translation: CASSLGRERTYEQYF.

This chain links TRBV6-5 with TRBJ1-2, with a weak D call TRBD1 (6 bases). CDR1 MNHEY and CDR2 SVGAGI come from the germline V gene. Trimming stripped 6 bases from V and 7 bases from J, with 15 bases between. The CDR3 runs 13 residues. CDR3 protein: CASRVTGEGGYTF. For the CDR3, the DNA is TGTGCCAGCAGAGTGACAGGAGAGGGTGGCTACACCTTC.

This chain uses TRBV9 with TRBJ2-3; 11 bases agree with TRBD2. CDR3 length equals 14 residues. Germline V gene data show CDR1 as SGDLS and CDR2 as YYNGEE. V dropped 3 bases and J dropped 5; count of bases not matched to a gene: 2. The CDR3 reads CASSGGTSGDTQYF. CDR3 in DNA: TGTGCCAGCAGCGGGGGGACTAGCGGAGATACGCAGTATTTT. Combining the CDR3 with reference TRBV9 and TRBJ2-3 gives the whole variable domain DSGVTQTPKHLITATGQRVTLRCSPRSGDLSVYWYQQSLDQGLQFLIQYYNGEERAKGNILERFSAQQFPDLHSELNLSSLELGDSALYFCASSGGTSGDTQYFGPGTRLTVL.

This chain connects TRBV30 to TRBJ1-2; unclear D gene. Germline loops: CDR1 GTSNPN, CDR2 SVGIG (reference sequence). The CDR3 is 12 residues long. The V end was cut by 0 bases, the J end by 9 bases, with 11 bases between. As DNA, the CDR3 is TGTGCCTGGAGTGTAGAGCTTATGAGCTACACCTTC. Translating gives CAWSVELMSYTF.

V gene TRBV2 combines with J gene TRBJ2-1; possibly TRBD2 for D (5 bases). V lost 2 bases, J lost 5 bases, and 7 bases lay in between. Germline CDR1 and CDR2: SNHLY and FYNNEI. This CDR3 comprises 13 residues. The DNA of the CDR3 is TGTGCCAGCAGTGAATCCGGGAACAATGAGCAGTTCTTC. Encoded protein: CASSESGNNEQFF.

CDR3 DNA sequence: TGTGCCAGCAGTTGGGGGACAGGGCGCAATCAGCCCCAGCATTTT. It encodes CASSWGTGRNQPQHF. V gene TRBV28 combines with J gene TRBJ1-5; 9 positions agree with TRBD1. The CDR3 sequence is 15 residues long. Trimming took 4 bases from V and 2 from J; bases not matched to a gene: 3. Germline V gene data show CDR1 as MDHEN and CDR2 as SYDVKM.

V and J are TRBV5-1 and TRBJ1-1; TRBD1 aligns across 7 bases. The CDR3 loop spans 19 amino acids. Germline CDR1 SGHRS, CDR2 YFSETQ. The junction had 22 bases not matched to a gene; V was cut back by 4 bases and J by 4 bases. The chain's CDR3 is CASSPGQVGPPPRGTEAFF. The CDR3 DNA sequence: TGCGCCAGCAGCCCCGGACAGGTCGGGCCCCCCCCTCGTGGCACTGAAGCTTTCTTT.

The chain uses TRBV28 and TRBJ2-1; D is uncertain. V lost 1 base and J 2 bases, leaving 12 bases between the germline ends. CDR1 is MDHEN and CDR2 is SYDVKM in the germline V gene. The CDR3 loop spans 16 amino acids. CDR3 sequence: CASSLLVISPYNEQFF. In DNA, the CDR3 is TGTGCCAGCAGTTTATTAGTGATTTCCCCCTACAATGAGCAGTTCTTC.

The rearrangement joins TRBV7-9 to TRBJ2-7; D is possibly TRBD1 (5 bases). This CDR3 has 13 amino acids. Germline CDR1 SEHNR, CDR2 FQNEAQ (reference sequence). Trimming stripped 0 bases from V and 4 bases from J, with 7 bases between. This CDR3 is CASSLAGEYEQYF. As DNA, the CDR3 is TGTGCCAGCAGCTTAGCAGGGGAATACGAGCAGTACTTC.

This clone was seen a single time. The chain is built from TRBV15 and TRBJ1-6; D unresolved. In germline, CDR1 is LNHNV, CDR2 YYDKDF (reference sequence). This CDR3 has 15 amino acids. Trimming cost V 0 bases and J 9 bases, with 12 bases left between them. The CDR3 spells CATSRDPGLVSPLHF. The CDR3 coding sequence is TGTGCCACCAGCAGAGATCCCGGGTTGGTTTCACCCCTCCACTTT.

This clone was seen a handful of times. This chain joins TRBV5-4 and TRBJ2-1; weak D call: TRBD2 (5 bases). V lost 4 bases to trimming and J lost 6 bases, with 20 bases between them. Per germline, CDR1 SGHNT and CDR2 YYREEE (reference sequence). The CDR3 has 16 residues. The CDR3 DNA is TGTGCCAGCAGCCCCCCATCGGGCGGAGGCGGCAATGAGCAGTTCTTC. Translation: CASSPPSGGGGNEQFF.

The V and J genes are TRBV5-1 and TRBJ1-4; D not certain. The CDR3 has 16 residues. CDR1 SGHRS and CDR2 YFSETQ come from the germline V gene. Deletions cut 1 base from V and 4 bases from J, with 14 bases between. The CDR3 sequence: CASSLLPARGNEKLFF. CDR3 sequence (DNA): TGCGCCAGCAGCTTGCTTCCAGCACGGGGTAATGAAAAACTGTTTTTT.

V is TRBV5-4 and J is TRBJ1-1, with TRBD1 matching over 11 bases. Looked up from germline, CDR1 is SGHNT and CDR2 is YYREEE (reference sequence). The CDR3 has 15 amino acids. With 2 bases clipped from V and 3 bases from J, the junction kept 3 bases outside the gene matches. The CDR3 loop reads CASSFWDRGDTEAFF. CDR3 sequence (DNA): TGTGCCAGCAGCTTTTGGGACAGGGGGGACACTGAAGCTTTCTTT. The entire variable domain, with the rest obtained from reference TRBV5-4 and TRBJ1-1, is as follows: ETGVTQSPTHLIKTRGQQVTLRCSSQSGHNTVSWYQQALGQGPQFIFQYYREEENGRGNFPPRFSGLQFPNYSSELNVNALELDDSALYLCASSFWDRGDTEAFFGQGTRLTVV.

The genes are TRBV19 and TRBJ2-3; 9 bases align to TRBD2. The germline V gene has CDR1 LNHDA and CDR2 SQIVND (reference sequence). The CDR3 sequence is 15 residues long. V shed 7 bases and J 5 bases; nucleotides not matched to a gene: 10. The CDR3 DNA is TGTGCCAGTACGAGTGGCGGGAGGGCTATAGATACGCAGTATTTT. This gives the protein CASTSGGRAIDTQYF.

The chain links TRBV10-3 to TRBJ2-3; D gene uncertain. CDR1 and CDR2 (germline): ENHRY, SYGVKD. Trimming took off 3 bases at V and 0 bases at J, with 10 bases between the two ends. This CDR3 is built from 15 residues. The CDR3 coding sequence is TGTGCCATCAGTGATTTACGGTCTAGCACAGATACGCAGTATTTT. Its protein product is CAISDLRSSTDTQYF.

This chain uses TRBV30 with TRBJ2-1; D perhaps matches TRBD2 (6 bases). Trimming pared 3 bases from V and 8 bases from J, leaving 11 bases between. The V gene's germline CDR1 is GTSNPN and CDR2 SVGIG (reference sequence). The CDR3 is made up of 12 amino acids. CDR3 in amino acids: CAWSPSGYEQFF. For the CDR3, the DNA is TGTGCCTGGAGCCCCAGCGGGTATGAGCAGTTCTTC.

The chain has TRBV6-5 and TRBJ2-5, with 10 positions matching TRBD2. V was pared by 3 bases and J by 1 base, with 5 bases of the junction left unmatched. This CDR3 is built from 16 residues. Looked up from germline, CDR1 is MNHEY and CDR2 is SVGAGI. This chain's CDR3 is CASSYSGGTIQETQYF. DNA for the CDR3: TGTGCCAGCAGTTATAGCGGGGGGACGATCCAAGAGACCCAGTACTTC.